The entry below gives a single T cell receptor (beta chain) sequence along with its context. The data stem from a study of identical twins' blood T cells. MiXCR was run by TCRdb on the 5' RACE reads, yielding one entry per CDR3 protein. The data contain about 370,000 distinct CDR3 sequences, more than 25% of them singletons. The receptor comes from a woman between 18 and 50 years old in good health. Sequenced: PBMCs.

The CDR3 sequence is CASSLRETNTGELFF. The DNA of the CDR3 is TGTGCCAGCAGCTTACGCGAGACGAACACCGGGGAGCTGTTTTTT. This sequence joins TRBV7-3 and TRBJ2-2; D not certain. CDR1 and CDR2 from the germline V gene are SGHTA and FQGTGA. The CDR3 is 15 residues long. Trimming shortened V by 2 bases and J by 0 bases, and 7 bases separated the two germline ends.